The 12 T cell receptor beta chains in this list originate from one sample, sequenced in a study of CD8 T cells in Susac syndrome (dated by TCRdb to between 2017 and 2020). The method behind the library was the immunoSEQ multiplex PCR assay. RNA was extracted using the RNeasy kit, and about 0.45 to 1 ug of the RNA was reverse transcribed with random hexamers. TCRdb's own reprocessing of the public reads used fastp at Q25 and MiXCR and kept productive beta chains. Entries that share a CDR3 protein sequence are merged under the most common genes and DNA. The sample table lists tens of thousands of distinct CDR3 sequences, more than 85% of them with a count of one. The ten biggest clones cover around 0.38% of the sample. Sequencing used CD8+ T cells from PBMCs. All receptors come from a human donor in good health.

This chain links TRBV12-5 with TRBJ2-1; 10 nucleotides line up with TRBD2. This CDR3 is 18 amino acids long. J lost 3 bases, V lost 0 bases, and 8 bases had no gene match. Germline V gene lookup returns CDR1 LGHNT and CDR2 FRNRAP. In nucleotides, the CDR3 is TGTGCTAGTGGTTTGGTAAGGCTAGCGGGAGACCTCTACAATGAGCAGTTCTTC. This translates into CASGLVRLAGDLYNEQFF.

The CDR3 DNA reads TGCAGTGCTAGAACGGCGGTTAGCTGGAATGAGCAGTTCTTC. Translating it yields CSARTAVSWNEQFF. The chain joins TRBV20-1 to TRBJ2-1; no reliable D call. Deletions cut 2 bases from V and 7 bases from J, with 15 bases between. This CDR3 has 14 amino acids. Germline CDR1 and CDR2: DFQATT and SNEGSKA (reference sequence).

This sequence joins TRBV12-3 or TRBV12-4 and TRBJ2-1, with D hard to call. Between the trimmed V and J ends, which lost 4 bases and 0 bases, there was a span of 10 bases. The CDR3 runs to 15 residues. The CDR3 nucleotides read TGTGCCAGCAGTTCGTCAGCGAGCTCCTACAATGAGCAGTTCTTC. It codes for CASSSSASSYNEQFF.

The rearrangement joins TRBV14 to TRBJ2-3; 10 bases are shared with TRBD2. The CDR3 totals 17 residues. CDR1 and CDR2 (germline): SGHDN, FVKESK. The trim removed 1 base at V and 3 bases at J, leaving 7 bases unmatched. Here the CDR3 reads CASSQGASGSRTDTQYF. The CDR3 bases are TGTGCCAGCAGCCAAGGGGCTAGCGGGAGTCGGACAGATACGCAGTATTTT.

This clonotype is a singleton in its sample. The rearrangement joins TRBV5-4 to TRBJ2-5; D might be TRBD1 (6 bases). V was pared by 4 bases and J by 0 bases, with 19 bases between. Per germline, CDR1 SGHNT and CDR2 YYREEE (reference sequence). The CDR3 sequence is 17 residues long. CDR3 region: CASSPEQGSVDQETQYF. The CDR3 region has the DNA TGTGCCAGCAGCCCAGAACAGGGTTCCGTCGACCAAGAGACCCAGTACTTC.

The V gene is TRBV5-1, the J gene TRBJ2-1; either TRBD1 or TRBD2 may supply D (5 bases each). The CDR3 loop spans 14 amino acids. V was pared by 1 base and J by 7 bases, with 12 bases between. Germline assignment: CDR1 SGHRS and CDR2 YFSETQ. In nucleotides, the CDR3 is TGCGCCAGCAGCTTGTTGGGGGTAGGGAATGAGCAGTTCTTC. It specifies CASSLLGVGNEQFF.

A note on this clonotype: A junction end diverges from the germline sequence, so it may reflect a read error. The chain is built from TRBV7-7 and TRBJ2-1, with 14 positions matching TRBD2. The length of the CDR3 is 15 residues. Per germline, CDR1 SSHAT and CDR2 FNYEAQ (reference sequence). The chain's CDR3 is CASSLVTSGRDEQFF. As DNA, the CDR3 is TGTGCTAGCAGCTTAGTGACTAGCGGGAGGGATGAGCAGTTCTTC.

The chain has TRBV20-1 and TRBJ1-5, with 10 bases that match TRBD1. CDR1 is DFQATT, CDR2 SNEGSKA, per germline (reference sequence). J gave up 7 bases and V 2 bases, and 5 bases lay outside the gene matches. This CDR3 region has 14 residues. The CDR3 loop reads CSARSTGGRQPQHF. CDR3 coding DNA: TGCAGTGCTAGATCGACAGGGGGCAGGCAGCCCCAGCATTTT.

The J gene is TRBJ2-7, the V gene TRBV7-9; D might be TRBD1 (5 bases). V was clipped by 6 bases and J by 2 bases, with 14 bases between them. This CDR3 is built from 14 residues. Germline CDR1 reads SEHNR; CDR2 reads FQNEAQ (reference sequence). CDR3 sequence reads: CASSFREPTYEQYF. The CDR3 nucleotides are TGTGCCAGCAGTTTCAGGGAACCAACCTACGAGCAGTACTTC. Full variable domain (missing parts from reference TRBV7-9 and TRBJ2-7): DTGVSQNPRHKITKRGQNVTFRCDPISEHNRLYWYRQTLGQGPEFLTYFQNEAQLEKSRLLSDRFSAERPKGSFSTLEIQRTEQGDSAMYLCASSFREPTYEQYFGPGTRLTVT.

This CDR3 reads CASTLGGLSYNEQFF. The CDR3, as DNA: TGTGCCAGCACCCTTGGGGGGCTTTCCTACAATGAGCAGTTCTTC. V gene TRBV6-6 combines with J gene TRBJ2-1, with D possibly called TRBD1 or TRBD2 (6 bases each). The germline V gene has CDR1 MNHNY and CDR2 SVGAGI (reference sequence). V gave up 7 bases and J gave up 1 base, with 14 bases separating them. The CDR3 loop spans 15 amino acids.

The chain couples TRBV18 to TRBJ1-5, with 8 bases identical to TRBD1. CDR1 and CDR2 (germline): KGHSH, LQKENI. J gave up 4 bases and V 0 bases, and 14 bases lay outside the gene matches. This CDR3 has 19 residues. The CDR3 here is CASSPPLGTGGIPNQPQHF. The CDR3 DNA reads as TGTGCCAGCTCACCACCGCTCGGGACAGGAGGAATCCCGAATCAGCCCCAGCATTTT.

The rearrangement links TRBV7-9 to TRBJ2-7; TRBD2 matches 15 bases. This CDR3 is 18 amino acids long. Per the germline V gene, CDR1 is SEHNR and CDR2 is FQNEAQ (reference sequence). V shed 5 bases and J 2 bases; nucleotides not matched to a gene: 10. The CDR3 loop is CASSDGTSGRSRPYEQYF. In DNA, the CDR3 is TGTGCCAGCAGCGACGGGACTAGCGGGAGGTCGAGACCCTACGAGCAGTACTTC. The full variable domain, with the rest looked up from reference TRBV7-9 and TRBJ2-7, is DTGVSQNPRHKITKRGQNVTFRCDPISEHNRLYWYRQTLGQGPEFLTYFQNEAQLEKSRLLSDRFSAERPKGSFSTLEIQRTEQGDSAMYLCASSDGTSGRSRPYEQYFGPGTRLTVT.